These T cell receptor beta chains were read from a single sample in a study of molecular identifiers for immune sequencing clone quantification. TCRdb independently ran MiXCR on the PCR reads; one entry per CDR3 protein. The table includes a few hundred thousand distinct CDR3 sequences, 25% detected once. Material: naive CD8+ T cells from blood, with Jurkat cell RNA spiked in. Receptor source: a human donor in good health. Some libraries in this study had Jurkat cell RNA spiked in. Each CDR3 is given with its conserved first and last residue. A D gene is named only where the DNA matches it firmly. Rows may omit the clone size; those that give it use once, few, many or a size class.

>TRBV6-5|TRBD1|TRBJ2-1|14|NA
TGTGCCAGCAGTCTACAAAGGACAGGACGGGAGCAGTTCTTC
CASSLQRTGREQFF
>TRBV13|NA|TRBJ2-3|15|few
TGTGCCAGCAGCTTAGAGCTAGTGGGTTCAGATACGCAGTATTTT
CASSLELVGSDTQYF
>TRBV7-9|NA|TRBJ1-1|15|few
TGTGCCAGCAGCTCAGTGTATGGGAGGAACACTGAAGCTTTCTTT
CASSSVYGRNTEAFF
>TRBV4-3|TRBD2|TRBJ2-1|18|NA
TGCGCCAGCAGCCGGAAACTAGCGCGGACCAGCTCCTACAATGAGCAGTTCTTC
CASSRKLARTSSYNEQFF
>TRBV4-3|TRBD1|TRBJ2-7|15|NA
TGCGCCAGCAGCCAAGGCCTGGGGACAGGGCACGAGCAGTACTTC
CASSQGLGTGHEQYF
>TRBV28|TRBD1|TRBJ1-5|19|many
TGTGCCAGCAGTTTTTTCCGTGGGACAGATTTTTATAGCAATCAGCCCCAGCATTTT
CASSFFRGTDFYSNQPQHF
>TRBV9|NA|TRBJ2-2|14|NA
TGTGCCAGCAGCGTAGCTACAAGCACCGGGGAGCAGTTTTTT
CASSVATSTGEQFF
>TRBV7-6|TRBD1|TRBJ1-3|14|few
TGTGCCAGCAGCGCGACAGGGAATGGAAACACCATATATTTT
CASSATGNGNTIYF
>TRBV7-9|TRBD1|TRBJ1-1|15|few
TGTGCCAGCAGCTTAGCTAGGACAGGGGGCACTGAAGCTTTCTTT
CASSLARTGGTEAFF
>TRBV6-5|TRBD1|TRBJ1-4|16|many
TGTGCCAGCAGTTACACAGGGGTTCTGGCTAATGAAAAACTGTTTTTT
CASSYTGVLANEKLFF